This TCR beta chain derives from a study of blood T cells in healthy people across ages. The study's findings and limits: Expanded clonotype shifts may have been confounded, as the donors had an unknown CMV status.

Primers used in a second PCR of about 7 to 12 cycles were a sample-barcoded 5' primer and a J-beta primer mix. A single record per CDR3 protein comes from TCRdb applying MiXCR to the 5' RACE reads. Among about 1.1 million distinct CDR3 sequences, around two fifths were seen once, and the ten largest hold around 12%. The CDR3 contains 13 residues. V was shortened by 5 bases and J by 6 bases, with 11 bases between the two germline ends. The germline gives CDR1 SGHTA, CDR2 FQGNSA. Remarks on this clonotype: Its antigen remains unknown.

Each donor's blood draw was around 9.1 milliliters of peripheral blood. This clonotype was sampled from a man aged 18 to 30 in good health. Sequencing was done on a sample of blood. V usage is TRBV7-2 and J usage is TRBJ1-5; a possible D gene is TRBD1 (5 bases). CDR3 coding DNA: TGTGCCAGCAGCGTAGGGGATGTTCAGCCCCAGCATTTT. Amino acids: CASSVGDVQPQHF.